This entry features one T cell receptor beta chain sequence. The sample comes from a study of T cells in tuberculosis. Repertoires were generated with immunoSEQ multiplex PCR, while TCRdb's copy carries only in-frame clones and drops some. The top ten hold approximately 7.9% of the sample, which has tens of thousands of clones, 90% to 95% seen once. The CDR3 runs 11 residues. Germline values: CDR1 GTSNPN, CDR2 SVGIG (reference sequence). Deletions cut 3 bases from V and 1 base from J, with 4 bases between. The rearrangement joins TRBV30 to TRBJ2-7; D not certain. The sequence came from a donor aged 5 to 30 with latent tuberculosis or without tuberculosis infection. The sequenced sample consisted of PBMCs. The CDR3 reads CAWSGSYEQYF. The CDR3 nucleotides are TGTGCCTGGAGCGGTTCCTACGAGCAGTACTTC.